This passage covers 4 T cell receptor beta chains from one sample sequenced in a study of PD-L1 blockade in urothelial cancer. Assay: immunoSEQ multiplex PCR; the TCRdb copy retains only in-frame clones and omits some. Among tens of thousands of clones listed, 80% were seen once. This specimen was PBMCs, taken around atezolizumab (anti-PD-L1) treatment. These receptors were taken from a man aged 50 to 59 with urothelial cancer.

V is TRBV13 and J is TRBJ2-2, with D unresolved. CDR1 and CDR2 from the germline V gene are PRHDT and FYEKMQ (reference sequence). The CDR3 is 12 amino acids. Trimming cost V 3 bases and J 6 bases, with 5 bases left between them. In nucleotides, the CDR3 is TGTGCCAGCAGCTTCTCCCCCGGGGAGCTGTTTTTT. It translates to CASSFSPGELFF.

The table lists this clone with a few counts. The chain links TRBV30 to TRBJ2-7; no reliable D call. Germline V gene data show CDR1 as GTSNPN and CDR2 as SVGIG (reference sequence). V was cut by 0 bases and J by 3 bases, with 9 bases left in between. This CDR3 spans 13 amino acids. The CDR3 coding sequence is TGTGCCTGGAGTGTACGTCCTAACTACGAGCAGTACTTC. It translates to CAWSVRPNYEQYF.

The chain links TRBV6-5 to TRBJ1-2; 8 bases align to TRBD1. The CDR3 length is 15 residues. V shed 6 bases and J 4 bases; nucleotides not matched to a gene: 10. CDR1 MNHEY and CDR2 SVGAGI come from the germline V gene. CDR3 nucleotides: TGTGCCAGCAGGGAGGGAACCGGGACAGGCTATGGCTACACCTTC. This sequence encodes CASREGTGTGYGYTF.

V gene TRBV5-4 combines with J gene TRBJ2-3; D ambiguous. Germline-derived CDR1 and CDR2 are SGHNT and YYREEE (reference sequence). This CDR3 is built from 14 residues. The V end was cut by 0 bases, the J end by 1 base, with 6 bases between. The CDR3 protein is CASSLEGGTDTQYF. Here the CDR3 DNA reads TGTGCCAGCAGCTTGGAAGGAGGCACAGATACGCAGTATTTT.